The 24 T cell receptor beta chains listed next were all sequenced from one sample in a study of CXCR3-negative and CXCR3-positive naive CD8 T cells (dated by TCRdb to between 2018 and 2020). No antigens are known for them. Results and caveats for the whole study, not just this receptor: TRB CDR3s from CXCR3-positive naive cells showed higher hydrophobicity (lower Kidera factor 4), lower energy, and higher strength and volume indices than CXCR3-negative naive cells.

Sequencing instrument: NextSeq 550. The Human TCR Profiling Kit (MiLaboratory) was used to prepare UMI-labeled 5' RACE TRB cDNA libraries. Reads reprocessed by TCRdb are summarized as one entry per CDR3 protein sequence, and DNA is absent. This sample's clone table shows under 75,000 distinct CDR3 sequences. The ten largest clonotypes hold approximately 0.72% of the sample. Sequencing was done on a sample of naive CXCR3+ CD8+ T cells from blood. The intended sense of this specimen's cell subset or site label: CD45RO-CCR7+CD27+CD95- naive CD8+ T cells expressing CXCR3 (TNR3+). Source of these receptors: a human donor in good health. Some clones in this sample may be carry-over from other donors' samples.

The J gene is TRBJ1-2, the V gene TRBV20-1; the D call of TRBD1 rests on TCRdb alone, since no DNA is present to check it. The CDR3 consists of 13 residues. The germline gives CDR1 DFQATT, CDR2 SNEGSKA (reference sequence). The chain's CDR3 is CSARDRGLDGYTF.

The V gene is TRBV4-3, the J gene TRBJ1-1. The CDR3 loop spans 15 amino acids. CDR1 and CDR2 from the germline V gene are LGHNA and YSLEER. This CDR3 reads CASSQEVGLGTEAFF.

CDR3 in amino acids: CASSYSGQYYGYTF. The chain joins TRBV6-2 or TRBV6-3 to TRBJ1-2; TCRdb outputs TRBD1, but without DNA this stays unchecked. This CDR3 is 14 amino acids long. The germline V gene has CDR1 MNHEY and CDR2 SVGEGT.

The V gene is TRBV11-2, the J gene TRBJ2-5; the TCRdb call, TRBD1, lacks DNA for checking. The CDR3 spans 16 residues. Germline CDR1 and CDR2: SGHAT and FQNNGV. The CDR3 loop reads CASTEAGGDPQETQYF.

The chain recombines TRBV29-1 with TRBJ2-1; TCRdb's assignment of TRBD1 cannot be checked, as there is no DNA. Germline V lookup: CDR1 SQVTM, CDR2 ANQGSEA. This CDR3 contains 15 residues. CDR3 sequence reads: CSVPSGVNSYNEQFF.

The chain is built from TRBV6-5 and TRBJ2-2; lacking DNA, the TRBD1 call made by TCRdb goes unchecked. The germline V gene has CDR1 MNHEY and CDR2 SVGAGI. This CDR3 is built from 16 residues. The CDR3 loop reads CASSGRGGRGTGELFF.

The chain carries TRBV13 and TRBJ2-7. The CDR3 length is 14 residues. Germline V lookup: CDR1 PRHDT, CDR2 FYEKMQ (reference sequence). The CDR3 reads CASSQDLEPYEQYF.

The chain is built from TRBV7-2 and TRBJ2-3; with no DNA, the TCRdb D assignment of TRBD1 cannot be verified. CDR3 length: 15 amino acids. Germline CDR1 and CDR2: SGHTA and FQGNSA. CDR3 amino acids: CASSLRGLSTDTQYF.

The chain uses TRBV20-1 and TRBJ2-7; TCRdb calls TRBD1, which cannot be checked without DNA. Germline CDR1 and CDR2: DFQATT and SNEGSKA (reference sequence). The CDR3 extends over 14 amino acids. CDR3: CSARDTGDSYEQYF.

The chain joins TRBV7-2 to TRBJ2-7; TCRdb's D call, TRBD1, is unchecked because there is no DNA. There are 15 residues in the CDR3. CDR1 and CDR2 from the germline V gene are SGHTA and FQGNSA. This CDR3 is CASSSTGHPSYEQYF.

The rearrangement joins TRBV12-3 or TRBV12-4 to TRBJ2-7; the D gene TCRdb calls, TRBD1, cannot be checked with no DNA. The CDR3 sequence is 14 residues long. Here the CDR3 reads CASSRDSPLDEQYF.

The gene calls are TRBV7-6 and TRBJ1-4; TCRdb's D call, TRBD1, is unchecked because there is no DNA. Per the germline V gene, CDR1 is SGHVS and CDR2 is FNYEAQ. The CDR3 is 15 amino acids. The CDR3 here is CASSPTGATNEKLFF.

This sequence joins TRBV27 and TRBJ2-3; no DNA is available, so the TRBD2 call from TCRdb remains unchecked. Germline V CDR1 and CDR2: MNHEY, SMNVEV (reference sequence). The CDR3 runs 14 residues. CDR3 protein: CASSSSGGTDTQYF.

The chain combines TRBV20-1 with TRBJ2-7; checking the TCRdb D call of TRBD2 is not possible without DNA. The CDR3 covers 15 residues. The germline gives CDR1 DFQATT, CDR2 SNEGSKA (reference sequence). The CDR3 region is CSAREEAVSSYEQYF.

This rearrangement joins TRBV7-6 to TRBJ2-5; checking the TCRdb D call of TRBD1 is not possible without DNA. This CDR3 is 14 amino acids long. Germline CDR1 SGHVS, CDR2 FNYEAQ. The CDR3 is CASSAPGYQETQYF.

The CDR3 here is CASSQGDGYEQYF. The J gene is TRBJ2-7, the V gene TRBV14; TCRdb picks TRBD1, but there is no DNA to check that call. Germline V gene lookup returns CDR1 SGHDN and CDR2 FVKESK. The CDR3 extends over 13 amino acids.

The chain recombines TRBV27 with TRBJ1-5; TCRdb reports TRBD1, a call that lacks DNA to check it against. The length of the CDR3 is 17 residues. Germline-derived CDR1 and CDR2 are MNHEY and SMNVEV (reference sequence). The CDR3 sequence: CASRLGTGDYSNQPQHF.

This chain connects TRBV28 to TRBJ2-1. The CDR3 is 17 residues long. Germline V CDR1 and CDR2: MDHEN, SYDVKM. Here the CDR3 reads CASSLWGNRGTYNEQFF. Full variable domain (remainder filled in from reference TRBV28 and TRBJ2-1): DVKVTQSSRYLVKRTGEKVFLECVQDMDHENMFWYRQDPGLGLRLIYFSYDVKMKEKGDIPEGYSVSREKKERFSLILESASTNQTSMYLCASSLWGNRGTYNEQFFGPGTRLTVL.

The chain links TRBV5-1 to TRBJ2-1. The germline CDR1 and CDR2 sequences are SGHRS and YFSETQ. The CDR3 extends over 15 amino acids. CDR3: CASSLGGYSYNEQFF. The whole variable domain, filled in from reference TRBV5-1 and TRBJ2-1, reads KAGVTQTPRYLIKTRGQQVTLSCSPISGHRSVSWYQQTPGQGLQFLFEYFSETQRNKGNFPGRFSGRQFSNSRSEMNVSTLELGDSALYLCASSLGGYSYNEQFFGPGTRLTVL.

The gene calls are TRBV7-9 and TRBJ2-7; the TCRdb call, TRBD2, lacks DNA for checking. Per germline, CDR1 SEHNR and CDR2 FQNEAQ (reference sequence). The CDR3 is 14 residues long. CDR3 region: CASSSRSNGYEQYF.

V is TRBV4-1 and J is TRBJ2-7; TCRdb names TRBD2, which stays unverified in the absence of DNA. CDR3 length: 17 residues. Per germline, CDR1 MGHRA and CDR2 YSYEKL. CDR3: CASSQGEAGLLAYEQYF.

This chain connects TRBV7-3 to TRBJ1-6. CDR3 length: 14 residues. Germline assignment: CDR1 SGHTA and CDR2 FQGTGA. CDR3 region: CASSTGPLNSPLHF.

The V and J genes are TRBV29-1 and TRBJ2-3; TCRdb lists TRBD2, though no DNA is available to test this call. CDR1 and CDR2 from the germline V gene are SQVTM and ANQGSEA. This CDR3 contains 17 residues. The CDR3 reads CSVEEGTSGGFEDTQYF.

The rearrangement links TRBV14 to TRBJ2-1; the D call from TCRdb, TRBD1, cannot be confirmed without DNA. Germline V CDR1 and CDR2: SGHDN, FVKESK. This CDR3 region has 15 residues. CDR3 region: CASSQGLPRANEQFF.